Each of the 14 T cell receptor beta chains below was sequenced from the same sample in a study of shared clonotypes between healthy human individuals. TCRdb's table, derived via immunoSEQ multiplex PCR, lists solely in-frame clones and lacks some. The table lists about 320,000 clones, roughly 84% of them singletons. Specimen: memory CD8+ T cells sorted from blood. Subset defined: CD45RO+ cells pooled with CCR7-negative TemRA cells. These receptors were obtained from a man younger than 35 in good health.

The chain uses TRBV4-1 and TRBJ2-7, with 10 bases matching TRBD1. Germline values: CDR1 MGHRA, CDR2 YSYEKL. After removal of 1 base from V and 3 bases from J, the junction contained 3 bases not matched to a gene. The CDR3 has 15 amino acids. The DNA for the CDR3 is TGCGCCAGCAGCCAAGCGGGACAGGGGAGCTACGAGCAGTACTTC. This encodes CASSQAGQGSYEQYF.

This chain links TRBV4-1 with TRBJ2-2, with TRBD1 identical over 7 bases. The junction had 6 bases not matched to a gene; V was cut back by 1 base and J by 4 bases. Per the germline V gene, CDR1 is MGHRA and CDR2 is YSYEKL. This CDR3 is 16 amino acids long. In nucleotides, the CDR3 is TGCGCCAGCAGCCAAGTCCTACAGGGGAGCACCGGGGAGCTGTTTTTT. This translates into CASSQVLQGSTGELFF.

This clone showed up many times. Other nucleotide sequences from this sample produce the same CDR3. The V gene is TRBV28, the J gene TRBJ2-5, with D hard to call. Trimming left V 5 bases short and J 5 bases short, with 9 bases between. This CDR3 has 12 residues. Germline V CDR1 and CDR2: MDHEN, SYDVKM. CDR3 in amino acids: CASSPPGETQYF. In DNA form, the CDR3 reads TGTGCCAGCAGTCCCCCTGGGGAGACCCAGTACTTC.

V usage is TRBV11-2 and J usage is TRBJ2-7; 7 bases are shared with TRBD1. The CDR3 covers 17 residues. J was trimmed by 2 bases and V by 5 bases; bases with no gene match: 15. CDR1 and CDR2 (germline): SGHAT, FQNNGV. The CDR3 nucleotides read TGTGCCAGCAGCCCAACCCCTAGGACAGGTGAAACCTACGAGCAGTACTTC. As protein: CASSPTPRTGETYEQYF. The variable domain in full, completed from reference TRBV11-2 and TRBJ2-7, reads EAGVAQSPRYKIIEKRQSVAFWCNPISGHATLYWYQQILGQGPKLLIQFQNNGVVDDSQLPKDRFSAERLKGVDSTLKIQPAKLEDSAVYLCASSPTPRTGETYEQYFGPGTRLTVT.

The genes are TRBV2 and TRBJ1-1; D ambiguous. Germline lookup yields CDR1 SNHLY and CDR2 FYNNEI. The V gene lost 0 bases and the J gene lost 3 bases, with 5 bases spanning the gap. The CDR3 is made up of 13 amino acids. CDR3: CASSEAGYTEAFF. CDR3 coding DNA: TGTGCCAGCAGTGAAGCGGGGTACACTGAAGCTTTCTTT. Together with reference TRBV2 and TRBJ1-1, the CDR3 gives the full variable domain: EPEVTQTPSHQVTQMGQEVILRCVPISNHLYFYWYRQILGQKVEFLVSFYNNEISEKSEIFDDQFSVERPDGSNFTLKIRSTKLEDSAMYFCASSEAGYTEAFFGQGTRLTVV.

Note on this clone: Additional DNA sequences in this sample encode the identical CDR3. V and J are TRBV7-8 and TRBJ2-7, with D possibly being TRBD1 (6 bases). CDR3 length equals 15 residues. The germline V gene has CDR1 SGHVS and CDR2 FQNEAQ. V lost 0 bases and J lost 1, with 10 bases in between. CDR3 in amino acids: CASSLAQGPSYEQYF. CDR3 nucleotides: TGTGCCAGCAGCTTAGCCCAGGGGCCTTCCTACGAGCAGTACTTC.

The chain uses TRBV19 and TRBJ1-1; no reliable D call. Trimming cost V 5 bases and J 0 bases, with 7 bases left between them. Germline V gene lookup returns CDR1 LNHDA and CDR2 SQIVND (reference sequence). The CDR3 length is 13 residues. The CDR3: CASSAGLNTEAFF. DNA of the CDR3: TGTGCCAGTAGTGCTGGTTTGAACACTGAAGCTTTCTTT.

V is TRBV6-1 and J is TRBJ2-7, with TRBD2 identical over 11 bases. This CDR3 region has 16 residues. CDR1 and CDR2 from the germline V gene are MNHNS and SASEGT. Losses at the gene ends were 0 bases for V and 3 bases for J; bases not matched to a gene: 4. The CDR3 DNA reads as TGTGCCAGCAGTGAAGCAAAGGGACTAGCGGTCTACGAGCAGTACTTC. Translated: CASSEAKGLAVYEQYF.

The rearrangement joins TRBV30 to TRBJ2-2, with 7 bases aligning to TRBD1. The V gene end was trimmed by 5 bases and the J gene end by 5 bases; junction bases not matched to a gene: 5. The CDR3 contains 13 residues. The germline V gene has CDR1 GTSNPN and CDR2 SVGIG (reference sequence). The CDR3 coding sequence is TGTGCCTGGGGGACAGCTCCGACCGGGGAGCTGTTTTTT. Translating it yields CAWGTAPTGELFF.

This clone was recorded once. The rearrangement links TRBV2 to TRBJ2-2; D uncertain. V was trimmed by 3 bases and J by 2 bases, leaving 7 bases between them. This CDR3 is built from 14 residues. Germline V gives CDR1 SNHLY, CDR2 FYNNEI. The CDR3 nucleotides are TGTGCCAGCAGTGACGTGGGTAACACCGGGGAGCTGTTTTTT. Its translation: CASSDVGNTGELFF.

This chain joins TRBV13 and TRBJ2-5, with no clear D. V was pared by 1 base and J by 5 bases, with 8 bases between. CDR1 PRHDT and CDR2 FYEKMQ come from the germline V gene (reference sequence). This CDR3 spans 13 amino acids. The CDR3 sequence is CASSLVGFETQYF. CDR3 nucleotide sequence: TGTGCCAGCAGCTTAGTAGGATTTGAGACCCAGTACTTC. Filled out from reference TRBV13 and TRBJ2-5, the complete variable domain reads AAGVIQSPRHLIKEKRETATLKCYPIPRHDTVYWYQQGPGQDPQFLISFYEKMQSDKGSIPDRFSAQQFSDYHSELNMSSLELGDSALYFCASSLVGFETQYFGPGTRLLVL.

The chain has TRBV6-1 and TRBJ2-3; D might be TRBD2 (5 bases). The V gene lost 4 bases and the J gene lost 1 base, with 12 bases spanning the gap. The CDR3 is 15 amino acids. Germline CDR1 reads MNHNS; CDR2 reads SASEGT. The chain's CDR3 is CASSAPRAGTDTQYF. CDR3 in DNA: TGTGCCAGCAGTGCCCCGAGGGCGGGCACAGATACGCAGTATTTT.

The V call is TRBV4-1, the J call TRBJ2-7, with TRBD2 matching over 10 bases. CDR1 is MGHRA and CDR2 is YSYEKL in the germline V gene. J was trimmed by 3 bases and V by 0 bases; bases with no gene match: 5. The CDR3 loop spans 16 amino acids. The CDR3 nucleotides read TGCGCCAGCAGCCAAGATAGAGCTAGCGGGAGCTACGAGCAGTACTTC. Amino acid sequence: CASSQDRASGSYEQYF.

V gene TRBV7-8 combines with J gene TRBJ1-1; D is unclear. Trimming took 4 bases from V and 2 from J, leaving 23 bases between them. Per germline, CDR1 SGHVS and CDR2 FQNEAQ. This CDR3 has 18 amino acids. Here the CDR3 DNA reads TGTGCCAGCAGCTCCCCGGACCGAATACCATGGGGAAACACTGAAGCTTTCTTT. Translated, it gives CASSSPDRIPWGNTEAFF. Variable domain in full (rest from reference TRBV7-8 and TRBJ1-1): GAGVSQSPRYKVAKRGQDVALRCDPISGHVSLFWYQQALGQGPEFLTYFQNEAQLDKSGLPSDRFFAERPEGSVSTLKIQRTQQEDSAVYLCASSSPDRIPWGNTEAFFGQGTRLTVV.